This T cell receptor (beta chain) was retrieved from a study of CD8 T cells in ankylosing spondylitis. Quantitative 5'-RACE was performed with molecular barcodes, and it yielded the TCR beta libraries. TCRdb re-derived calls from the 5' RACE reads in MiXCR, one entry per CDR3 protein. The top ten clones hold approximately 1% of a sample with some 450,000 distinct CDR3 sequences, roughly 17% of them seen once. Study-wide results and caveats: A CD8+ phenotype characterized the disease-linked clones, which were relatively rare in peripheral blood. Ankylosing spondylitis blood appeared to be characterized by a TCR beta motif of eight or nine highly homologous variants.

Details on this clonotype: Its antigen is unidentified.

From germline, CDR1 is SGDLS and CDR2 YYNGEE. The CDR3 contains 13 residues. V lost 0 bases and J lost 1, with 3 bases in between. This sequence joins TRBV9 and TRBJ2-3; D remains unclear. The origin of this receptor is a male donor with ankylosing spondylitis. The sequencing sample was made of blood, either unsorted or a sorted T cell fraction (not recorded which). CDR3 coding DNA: TGTGCCAGCAGCGTAGTGGGCACAGATACGCAGTATTTT. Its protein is CASSVVGTDTQYF.